The 17 T cell receptor beta chains below all came from one sample that was sequenced in a study of blood T cell repertoires in COVID-19. Profiling relied on immunoSEQ multiplex PCR, and the TCRdb table lists in-frame clones only, not all of them. The data hold around 260,000 clones, with about 86% observed a single time. The sample comprised peripheral blood. These receptors originate from a young man with active or convalescent COVID-19.

This sequence joins TRBV3-1 (or the pseudogene TRBV3-2) and TRBJ2-5; D gene ambiguous. CDR3 length equals 15 residues. The germline V and J ends were trimmed by 0 bases and 5 bases, with 13 bases remaining between them. Germline loops: CDR1 LGHDT, CDR2 YNNKEL (reference sequence). The CDR3 loop reads CASSQEALYGETQYF. The CDR3 DNA is TGTGCCAGCAGCCAAGAAGCACTGTACGGGGAGACCCAGTACTTC.

The J gene is TRBJ2-7, the V gene TRBV6-6, with D unclear. Germline CDR1 MNHNY, CDR2 SVGAGI (reference sequence). The CDR3 totals 12 residues. The ends were cut back, 8 bases at V and 0 bases at J, with 8 bases in the middle. CDR3 amino acids: CASAESSYEQYF. CDR3 DNA: TGTGCCAGCGCGGAGAGCTCCTACGAGCAGTACTTC.

CDR3 region: CASSALSGGTEAFF. The DNA for the CDR3 is TGTGCCAGCAGCGCACTCTCAGGTGGCACTGAAGCTTTCTTT. The V call is TRBV7-9, the J call TRBJ1-1; D uncertain. CDR3 length: 14 residues. Germline-derived CDR1 and CDR2 are SEHNR and FQNEAQ (reference sequence). V was trimmed by 5 bases and J by 4 bases, leaving 14 bases between them. The whole variable domain, filled in from reference TRBV7-9 and TRBJ1-1, reads DTGVSQNPRHKITKRGQNVTFRCDPISEHNRLYWYRQTLGQGPEFLTYFQNEAQLEKSRLLSDRFSAERPKGSFSTLEIQRTEQGDSAMYLCASSALSGGTEAFFGQGTRLTVV.

The rearrangement uses TRBV4-2 and TRBJ1-6; D perhaps matches TRBD1 (6 bases). Looked up from germline, CDR1 is LGHNA and CDR2 is YNFKEQ. This CDR3 has 16 residues. The V end was cut by 3 bases, the J end by 9 bases, with 18 bases between. CDR3 amino acids: CASSQIQGRGPSPLHF. DNA for the CDR3: TGTGCCAGCAGCCAGATCCAGGGGCGCGGGCCTTCACCCCTCCACTTT.

The chain employs TRBV5-4 and TRBJ2-1; 8 bases match TRBD2. Trimming cost V 4 bases and J 1 base; bases outside gene matches: 16. The CDR3 has 19 residues. Germline-derived CDR1 and CDR2 are SGHNT and YYREEE (reference sequence). Here the CDR3 DNA reads TGTGCCAGCAGCACCCCAGGGAGAGCGGGGGCCTTTTCCTACAATGAGCAGTTCTTC. Translating gives CASSTPGRAGAFSYNEQFF.

The chain recombines TRBV18 with TRBJ1-6, with TRBD1 identical over 10 bases. Germline CDR1 KGHSH, CDR2 LQKENI. V lost 2 bases and J lost 8; bases outside the gene matches: 3. The CDR3 is 15 residues long. The CDR3 here is CASSPYGTGDSPLHF. The CDR3, as DNA: TGTGCCAGCTCACCATACGGGACAGGGGATTCACCCCTCCACTTT.

V usage is TRBV12-3 or TRBV12-4 and J usage is TRBJ2-7, with a weak D call TRBD1 (6 bases). The CDR3 spans 12 residues. Deletions cut 5 bases from V and 3 bases from J, with 8 bases between. The CDR3 region is CASSQQGYEQYF. The CDR3 bases are TGTGCCAGCAGTCAACAGGGCTACGAGCAGTACTTC.

The chain carries TRBV19 and TRBJ2-3, with TRBD1 identical over 9 bases. After removal of 3 bases from V and 3 bases from J, the junction contained 13 bases not matched to a gene. This CDR3 region has 18 residues. Germline CDR1 reads LNHDA; CDR2 reads SQIVND (reference sequence). The CDR3: CASSMRGGGTGRTDTQYF. The DNA for the CDR3 is TGTGCCAGTAGTATGCGAGGGGGGGGGACAGGGCGAACAGATACGCAGTATTTT.

The chain combines TRBV18 with TRBJ2-1; 9 bases fit TRBD2. This CDR3 is 19 amino acids long. After removal of 5 bases from V and 9 bases from J, the junction contained 23 bases not matched to a gene. The germline V gene encodes CDR1 KGHSH and CDR2 LQKENI. Here the CDR3 reads CASSFSGVFGGGDVGEQFF. In nucleotides, the CDR3 is TGTGCCAGCTCATTCAGCGGTGTATTTGGCGGGGGGGATGTCGGTGAGCAGTTCTTC.

The chain employs TRBV2 and TRBJ2-5; D is unclear. The CDR3 loop spans 11 amino acids. Germline CDR1 SNHLY, CDR2 FYNNEI. The V end was cut by 4 bases, the J end by 9 bases, with 9 bases between. The CDR3 region has the DNA TGTGCCAGCAGTGTTCTCGTTGCCCAGTACTTC. It translates to CASSVLVAQYF.

This chain joins TRBV5-1 and TRBJ2-3; no clear D gene. V dropped 5 bases and J dropped 4 bases, with 8 bases sitting between them. The CDR3 runs to 12 residues. Germline V gene data show CDR1 as SGHRS and CDR2 as YFSETQ. DNA for the CDR3: TGCGCCAGCAGACTCCCCCCAGATACGCAGTATTTT. Encoded protein: CASRLPPDTQYF.

This chain uses TRBV5-4 with TRBJ2-1, with D maybe TRBD2 (6 bases). Deletions cut 10 bases from V and 4 bases from J, with 9 bases between. The CDR3 loop spans 11 amino acids. Germline V CDR1 and CDR2: SGHNT, YYREEE (reference sequence). CDR3 residues: CAGGLYNEQFF. The CDR3 region has the DNA TGTGCCGGGGGGTTATACAATGAGCAGTTCTTC.

This chain joins TRBV19 and TRBJ2-1; no clear D gene. Germline V gives CDR1 LNHDA, CDR2 SQIVND (reference sequence). The CDR3 is made up of 13 amino acids. Trimming took 2 bases from V and 3 from J, leaving 5 bases between them. The CDR3 DNA reads as TGTGCCAGTAGTATATCCTTCTACAATGAGCAGTTCTTC. Encoded protein: CASSISFYNEQFF.

The rearrangement uses TRBV18 and TRBJ1-1; TRBD1 matches 8 bases. Germline V CDR1 and CDR2: KGHSH, LQKENI. The trim removed 7 bases at V and 4 bases at J, leaving 5 bases unmatched. This CDR3 region has 13 residues. CDR3 sequence: CASLTGVGTEAFF. CDR3 sequence (DNA): TGTGCCAGCTTGACAGGGGTGGGCACTGAAGCTTTCTTT.

The chain joins TRBV7-2 to TRBJ2-5, with a possible D match to TRBD2 (5 bases). This CDR3 is 14 amino acids long. Trimming pared 1 base from V and 7 bases from J, leaving 13 bases between. Germline V CDR1 and CDR2: SGHTA, FQGNSA. CDR3 DNA sequence: TGTGCCAGCAGCTTAGGGACGACTATGGCGACCCAGTACTTC. Amino acid sequence: CASSLGTTMATQYF.

The chain links TRBV7-6 to TRBJ2-5; 9 positions match TRBD2. The CDR3 spans 16 residues. The germline V gene has CDR1 SGHVS and CDR2 FNYEAQ. V dropped 6 bases and J dropped 4; count of bases not matched to a gene: 12. CDR3 residues: CASRPRNLRGGETQYF. CDR3 nucleotides: TGTGCCAGCAGACCTCGGAACTTGCGGGGGGGAGAGACCCAGTACTTC.

The rearrangement uses TRBV20-1 and TRBJ1-5, with D uncertain. The germline gives CDR1 DFQATT, CDR2 SNEGSKA (reference sequence). V shed 3 bases and J shed 5 bases, with 8 bases lying between them. CDR3 length: 12 amino acids. The DNA of the CDR3 is TGCAGTGCTAGTCCCTCAGATCAGCCCCAGCATTTT. Protein: CSASPSDQPQHF.